This T cell receptor (beta chain) was obtained from a study of shared clonotypes between healthy human individuals. It was CD45RO-negative cells, positively selected for CCR7, that made up naive CD8 cells, with terminally differentiated effector memory CD45RA+ cells excluded. V gave up 4 bases and J gave up 6 bases; unmatched junction bases: 3. The CDR3 runs to 13 residues. Per the germline V gene, CDR1 is SGDLS and CDR2 is YYNGEE. TCRdb's table, derived via immunoSEQ multiplex PCR, lists solely in-frame clones and lacks some. The sample shows about 2 million clones, about 94% of them seen only once.

The sequencing input was naive CD8+ T cells sorted from blood. This sequence originates from a man aged 18 to 29 in good health. The rearrangement uses TRBV9 and TRBJ2-1; 8 positions agree with TRBD1. The CDR3 reads CASSPGTGNEQFF. The CDR3 coding sequence is TGTGCCAGCAGCCCCGGGACAGGCAATGAGCAGTTCTTC.